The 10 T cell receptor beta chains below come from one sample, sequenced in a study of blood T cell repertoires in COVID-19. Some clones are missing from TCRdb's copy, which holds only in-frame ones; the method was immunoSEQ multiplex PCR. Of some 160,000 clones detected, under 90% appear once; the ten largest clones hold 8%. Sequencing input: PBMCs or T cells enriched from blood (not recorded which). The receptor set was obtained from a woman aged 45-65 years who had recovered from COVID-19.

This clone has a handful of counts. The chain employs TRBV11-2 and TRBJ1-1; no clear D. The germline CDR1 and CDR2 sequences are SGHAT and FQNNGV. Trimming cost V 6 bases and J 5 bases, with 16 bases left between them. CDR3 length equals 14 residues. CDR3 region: CASSLFLGRTEAFF. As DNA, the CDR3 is TGTGCCAGCAGTCTCTTTTTGGGGAGGACTGAAGCTTTCTTT.

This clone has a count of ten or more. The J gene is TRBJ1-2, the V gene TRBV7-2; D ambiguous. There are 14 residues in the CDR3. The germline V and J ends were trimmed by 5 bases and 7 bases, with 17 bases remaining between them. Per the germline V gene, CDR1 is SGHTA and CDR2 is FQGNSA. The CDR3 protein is CASSPPAARIGYTF. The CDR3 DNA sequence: TGTGCCAGCAGCCCGCCGGCAGCTAGAATTGGCTACACCTTC.

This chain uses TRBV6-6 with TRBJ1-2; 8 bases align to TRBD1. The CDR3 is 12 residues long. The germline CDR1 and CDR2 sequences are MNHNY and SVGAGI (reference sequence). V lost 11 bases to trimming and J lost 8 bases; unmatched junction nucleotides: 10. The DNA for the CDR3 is TGTGCCTTACTTGGACAGGGACGAGGCTACACCTTC. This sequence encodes CALLGQGRGYTF.

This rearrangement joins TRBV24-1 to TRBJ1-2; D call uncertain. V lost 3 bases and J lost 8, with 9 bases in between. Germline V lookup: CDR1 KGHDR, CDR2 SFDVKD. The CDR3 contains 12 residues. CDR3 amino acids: CATSDPWSGYTF. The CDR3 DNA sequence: TGTGCCACCAGTGATCCGTGGAGCGGCTACACCTTC.

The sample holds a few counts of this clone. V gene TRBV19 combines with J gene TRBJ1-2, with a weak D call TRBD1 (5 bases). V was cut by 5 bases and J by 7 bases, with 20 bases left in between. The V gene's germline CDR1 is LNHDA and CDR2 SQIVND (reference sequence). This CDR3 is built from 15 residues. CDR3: CASSRGRQGLGGYTF. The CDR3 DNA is TGTGCCAGTAGTCGAGGAAGGCAGGGACTAGGTGGCTACACCTTC.

For the CDR3, the DNA is TGCAGCGCCGGGGGGGGTTTCAATGAGCAGTTCTTC. This translates into CSAGGGFNEQFF. The chain uses TRBV29-1 and TRBJ2-1, with 8 bases fitting TRBD2. Germline V gene sequence: CDR1 SQVTM, CDR2 ANQGSEA. The trim removed 7 bases at V and 6 bases at J, leaving 5 bases unmatched. This CDR3 region has 12 residues.

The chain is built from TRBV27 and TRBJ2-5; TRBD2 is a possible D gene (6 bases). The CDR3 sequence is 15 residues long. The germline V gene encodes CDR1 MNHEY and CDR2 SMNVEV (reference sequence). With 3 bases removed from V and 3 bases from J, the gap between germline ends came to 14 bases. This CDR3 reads CASSLAGTSKETQYF. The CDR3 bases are TGTGCCAGCAGTTTGGCGGGGACTTCAAAAGAGACCCAGTACTTC.

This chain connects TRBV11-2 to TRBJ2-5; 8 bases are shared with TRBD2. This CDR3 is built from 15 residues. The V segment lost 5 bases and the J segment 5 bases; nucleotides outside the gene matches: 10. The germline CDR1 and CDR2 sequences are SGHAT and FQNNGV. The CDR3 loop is CASSQVPGLEETQYF. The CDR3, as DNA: TGTGCCAGCAGCCAAGTACCGGGACTAGAGGAGACCCAGTACTTC.

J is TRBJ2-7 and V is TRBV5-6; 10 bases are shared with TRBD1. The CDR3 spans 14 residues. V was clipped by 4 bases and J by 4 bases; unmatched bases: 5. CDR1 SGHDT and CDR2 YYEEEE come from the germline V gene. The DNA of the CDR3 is TGTGCCAGCAGCGTCCCGGGACAGGGGTACGAGCAGTACTTC. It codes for CASSVPGQGYEQYF.

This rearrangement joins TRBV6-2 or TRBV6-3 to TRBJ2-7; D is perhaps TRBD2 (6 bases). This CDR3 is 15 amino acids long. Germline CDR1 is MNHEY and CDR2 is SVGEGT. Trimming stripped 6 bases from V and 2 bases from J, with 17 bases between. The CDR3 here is CASSRLASIPYEQYF. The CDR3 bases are TGTGCCAGCAGCAGGCTAGCGTCAATTCCCTACGAGCAGTACTTC.